This entry lists 21 T cell receptor beta chains sequenced from one sample in a study of shared clonotypes between healthy human individuals. Profiled with immunoSEQ multiplex PCR; TCRdb holds only in-frame clones, not every one. The profile covers roughly 500,000 clones, with about four fifths appearing a single time and roughly an eighth taken by the ten largest. Material: PBMCs. All receptors come from a woman aged 40 to 50 in good health. Some clones in this sample may be carry-over from other donors' samples.

Concerning this clone itself: Other DNA sequences in this sample translate to the same CDR3. The chain couples TRBV7-3 to TRBJ2-7; possibly TRBD2 for D (6 bases). Germline CDR1 SGHTA, CDR2 FQGTGA. V dropped 2 bases and J dropped 0 bases, with 14 bases sitting between them. The CDR3 contains 16 residues. CDR3 DNA sequence: TGTGCCAGCAGCTTACTTGGCGGAGGGAGCTCCTACGAGCAGTACTTC. Protein sequence: CASSLLGGGSSYEQYF.

Regarding this clone: This may come from a read error, since a much larger clone is one base off. The rearrangement links TRBV5-4 to TRBJ2-7; TRBD2 matches at 13 bases. V was clipped by 2 bases and J by 2 bases; unmatched bases: 1. Looked up from germline, CDR1 is SGHNT and CDR2 is YYREEE (reference sequence). CDR3 length: 15 amino acids. The CDR3 sequence is CASSFGTSGTYEQYF. The DNA of the CDR3 is TGTGCCAGCAGCTTTGGGACTAGCGGGACCTACGAGCAGTACTTC.

The chain has TRBV5-1 and TRBJ2-7; TRBD2 agrees at 14 bases. CDR1 is SGHRS, CDR2 YFSETQ, per germline. The J segment lost 0 bases and the V segment lost 0 bases, leaving 2 bases of the junction unmatched. The CDR3 has 17 amino acids. The CDR3 DNA follows: TGCGCCAGCAGCTTGGCCGGACTAGCGGGAGGCTCCTACGAGCAGTACTTC. This codes for CASSLAGLAGGSYEQYF.

The chain employs TRBV7-3 and TRBJ2-3; 7 bases align to TRBD2. The CDR3 sequence is 15 residues long. CDR1 and CDR2 (germline): SGHTA, FQGTGA. The ends lost 1 base at V and 2 bases at J; junction bases unmatched: 3. DNA for the CDR3: TGTGCCAGCAGCTTAAGCGGGGGAGCCACAGATACGCAGTATTTT. Protein: CASSLSGGATDTQYF. The full variable domain, with the rest looked up from reference TRBV7-3 and TRBJ2-3, is GAGVSQTPSNKVTEKGKYVELRCDPISGHTALYWYRQSLGQGPEFLIYFQGTGAADDSGLPNDRFFAVRPEGSVSTLKIQRTERGDSAVYLCASSLSGGATDTQYFGPGTRLTVL.

The chain is built from TRBV6-4 and TRBJ1-5; D gene uncertain. The CDR3 has 12 residues. Trimming pared 8 bases from V and 8 bases from J, leaving 13 bases between. The V gene's germline CDR1 is MRHNA and CDR2 SNTAGT. The CDR3 nucleotides read TGTGCCAGCCATCCCGTTTTGGAGCCCCAGCATTTT. Its translation: CASHPVLEPQHF.

The rearrangement links TRBV7-9 to TRBJ2-7, with TRBD2 matching over 7 bases. Germline CDR1 and CDR2: SEHNR and FQNEAQ (reference sequence). This CDR3 region has 13 residues. Trimming removed 5 bases from V and 7 bases from J; junction bases left unmatched: 8. This chain's CDR3 is CASSPEAGDEQYF. For the CDR3, the DNA is TGTGCCAGCAGCCCCGAGGCGGGAGATGAGCAGTACTTC.

The chain combines TRBV5-1 with TRBJ2-1; the match to TRBD2 covers 13 bases. This CDR3 region has 15 residues. Germline V gene lookup returns CDR1 SGHRS and CDR2 YFSETQ. V was clipped by 3 bases and J by 7 bases; unmatched bases: 4. The CDR3 nucleotides are TGCGCCAGCAGCTCGGGACTAGCGGGAATAAATGAGCAGTTCTTC. Its translation is CASSSGLAGINEQFF.

This clone was seen once. A far larger clone is one base from this, pointing to a likely read error. Other DNA sequences of this sample code for an identical CDR3. The V and J genes are TRBV30 and TRBJ1-2; no clear D. Germline V lookup: CDR1 GTSNPN, CDR2 SVGIG (reference sequence). The CDR3 totals 14 residues. The DNA of the CDR3 is TGCGCCTGGAGTGTCGGGCCTTCCTTCTATGGCTACACCTTC. It yields the protein CAWSVGPSFYGYTF.

The rearrangement joins TRBV6-5 to TRBJ2-7; D gene ambiguous. The CDR3 extends over 16 amino acids. CDR1 is MNHEY, CDR2 SVGAGI, per germline. Trimming took off 0 bases at V and 3 bases at J, with 15 bases between the two ends. The CDR3 coding sequence is TGTGCCAGCAGTTACTCCAGATCCGTAGGAAACTACGAGCAGTACTTC. Translation: CASSYSRSVGNYEQYF.

The chain carries TRBV19 and TRBJ2-5; TRBD1 matches at 7 bases. The ends lost 6 bases at V and 2 bases at J; junction bases unmatched: 9. CDR1 is LNHDA and CDR2 is SQIVND in the germline V gene (reference sequence). This CDR3 has 15 residues. CDR3 protein: CASSTPGTAQETQYF. DNA for the CDR3: TGTGCCAGTAGCACACCCGGGACAGCTCAAGAGACCCAGTACTTC.

The chain couples TRBV5-1 to TRBJ2-3, with 10 nucleotides matching TRBD2. The V gene end was trimmed by 3 bases and the J gene end by 2 bases; junction bases not matched to a gene: 12. Per germline, CDR1 SGHRS and CDR2 YFSETQ. CDR3 size: 18 residues. CDR3 sequence (DNA): TGCGCCAGCAGCTCCAGCGGGAGGGCCCTGACACCCACAGATACGCAGTATTTT. Amino acids: CASSSSGRALTPTDTQYF.

This clone was picked up a small number of times. This may stem from a read error, because a much larger clone lies one nucleotide away. The same CDR3 also results from other DNA sequences found in this sample. The rearrangement uses TRBV5-1 and TRBJ1-1, with D perhaps matching TRBD1 (6 bases). Germline lookup yields CDR1 SGHRS and CDR2 YFSETQ. The CDR3 runs 13 residues. The V and J ends lost 1 base and 4 bases respectively, with 8 bases between them. CDR3 sequence (DNA): TGCGCCAGCAGCTTGAGGGGGGGCACTGAAGCTTTCTTT. Protein: CASSLRGGTEAFF. Full variable domain (outside the CDR3, taken from reference TRBV5-1 and TRBJ1-1): KAGVTQTPRYLIKTRGQQVTLSCSPISGHRSVSWYQQTPGQGLQFLFEYFSETQRNKGNFPGRFSGRQFSNSRSEMNVSTLELGDSALYLCASSLRGGTEAFFGQGTRLTVV.

This clone was detected once. J is TRBJ2-5 and V is TRBV9; 10 bases agree with TRBD2. The ends lost 3 bases at V and 5 bases at J; junction bases unmatched: 7. Germline CDR1 reads SGDLS; CDR2 reads YYNGEE. This CDR3 spans 15 amino acids. The CDR3 DNA sequence: TGTGCCAGCAGCGCACCCCTAGCGGGAGTCGAGACCCAGTACTTC. Translating it yields CASSAPLAGVETQYF.

The V gene is TRBV4-3, the J gene TRBJ2-2; D not resolved. V was clipped by 0 bases and J by 4 bases, with 6 bases between them. The CDR3 runs 14 residues. Germline values: CDR1 LGHNA, CDR2 YSLEER. CDR3 residues: CASSQDGTTGELFF. CDR3 DNA sequence: TGCGCCAGCAGCCAAGATGGAACCACCGGGGAGCTGTTTTTT.

This clone is a singleton in its sample. J is TRBJ2-3 and V is TRBV30, with D uncertain. The CDR3 has 13 residues. In germline, CDR1 is GTSNPN, CDR2 SVGIG (reference sequence). Trimming left V 0 bases short and J 1 base short, with 5 bases between. The DNA for the CDR3 is TGTGCCTGGAGTGTCGGAGGCACAGATACGCAGTATTTT. This encodes CAWSVGGTDTQYF.

The V gene is TRBV28, the J gene TRBJ2-1; 7 nucleotides line up with TRBD2. Germline V lookup: CDR1 MDHEN, CDR2 SYDVKM. The ends lost 10 bases at V and 8 bases at J; junction bases unmatched: 17. This CDR3 has 15 residues. The CDR3, as DNA: TGTGCCACCTTTCTGGGGCGATCTAGCGGCGATGAGCAGTTCTTC. It specifies CATFLGRSSGDEQFF.

The CDR3 region has the DNA TGTGCCAGCAGCTCAGTACCGGGACAGGGGGAGACCCAGTACTTC. The encoded protein is CASSSVPGQGETQYF. The V and J genes are TRBV7-3 and TRBJ2-5; 10 bases are shared with TRBD1. The J segment lost 5 bases and the V segment lost 4 bases, leaving 7 bases of the junction unmatched. Germline CDR1 is SGHTA and CDR2 is FQGTGA. The CDR3 loop spans 15 amino acids.

J is TRBJ1-5 and V is TRBV19, with D perhaps TRBD1 (5 bases). V lost 11 bases, J lost 0 bases, and 8 bases lay in between. Per germline, CDR1 LNHDA and CDR2 SQIVND (reference sequence). The CDR3 spans 12 residues. CDR3 in amino acids: CAPGGSNQPQHF. The CDR3 DNA reads as TGTGCCCCGGGGGGTAGCAATCAGCCCCAGCATTTT.

The CDR3 reads CASSLRLNYEQYF. In nucleotides, the CDR3 is TGTGCCAGCAGTTTGCGGCTCAACTACGAGCAGTACTTC. V and J are TRBV27 and TRBJ2-7; D remains ambiguous. Per the germline V gene, CDR1 is MNHEY and CDR2 is SMNVEV (reference sequence). Trimming removed 3 bases at V and 3 bases at J, with 9 bases between. The CDR3 has 13 amino acids.

The chain carries TRBV14 and TRBJ2-7; possibly TRBD2 for D (5 bases). Trimming removed 1 base at V and 4 bases at J, with 11 bases between. The CDR3 runs 14 residues. Germline lookup yields CDR1 SGHDN and CDR2 FVKESK. CDR3 nucleotides: TGTGCCAGCAGCCAAGTCCATTGGACTTACGAGCAGTACTTC. Protein sequence: CASSQVHWTYEQYF.

The chain joins TRBV7-8 to TRBJ2-1; TRBD2 agrees at 11 bases. CDR1 SGHVS and CDR2 FQNEAQ come from the germline V gene. V trimming: 4 bases; J trimming: 4 bases; junction bases outside the gene matches: 6. The CDR3 spans 16 residues. The CDR3 coding sequence is TGTGCCAGCAGCTCGACTAGCGGGACGAAATACAATGAGCAGTTCTTC. Protein sequence: CASSSTSGTKYNEQFF.